This T cell receptor (beta chain) was retrieved from a study of response to subunit inactivated influenza vaccine (dated by TCRdb to between 2017 and 2018). Concerning the study at large: The study used deep quantitative T cell receptor repertoire profiling to track responses to a trivalent subunit inactivated influenza vaccine.

The sample holds many counts of this clonotype. What antigen it recognizes has not been identified. Base qualities are not recorded, but no much larger clone differs from it by a single base. Taken from the germline V gene, the CDR1 and CDR2 loops are MNHEY and SVGEGT. Deletion took 7 bases off V and 3 bases off J, with a span of 19 bases between the germline ends. Measured from the cysteine to the phenylalanine, the CDR3 is 16 residues long. Just CDR3 DNA is preserved here, 48 bases in frame from base 1. Library preparation used RT-PCR. Sequencer: Illumina HiSeq 2500. TCRdb's own reprocessing of the public reads used fastp at Q25 and MiXCR and kept productive beta chains. Merged by CDR3 protein, the rows form single entries marked with the most common genes and DNA. For this sample there are 400,000 to 650,000 distinct CDR3 sequences; roughly 7.6% appear just once. The leading ten clones occupy about 12% of the sample.

Broader findings and caveats from the paper: The authors proposed that each seasonal influenza vaccination may bring in only a limited number of new T cells.

Recombination linked TRBV6-2 or TRBV6-3 to TRBJ2-1; perhaps TRBD1 is the D gene, with 6 bases matching. The material was PBMCs from blood, obtained 23 months after vaccination. The TCR originated in a man between 50 and 69 years old who received an inactivated influenza vaccine. Donor details come from another sample of the same person, matched by shared clones. The nucleotide sequence is given as TGTGCCAGCACCGGTGGGGTGGGACAAGTCTACAATGAGCAGTTCTTC. Its amino acids are CASTGGVGQVYNEQFF.